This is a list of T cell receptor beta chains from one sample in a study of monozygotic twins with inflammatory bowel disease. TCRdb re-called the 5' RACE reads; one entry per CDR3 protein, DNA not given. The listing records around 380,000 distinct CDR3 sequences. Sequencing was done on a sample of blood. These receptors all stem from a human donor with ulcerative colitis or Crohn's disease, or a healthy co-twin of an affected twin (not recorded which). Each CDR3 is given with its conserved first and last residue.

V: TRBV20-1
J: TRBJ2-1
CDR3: CSARDFPKPSGDAYNEQFF

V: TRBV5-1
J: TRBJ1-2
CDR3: CASRPISGGGYTF

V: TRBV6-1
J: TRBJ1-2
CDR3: CASRETSLGGYTF

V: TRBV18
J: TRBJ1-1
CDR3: CASSPGTGTNTEASF

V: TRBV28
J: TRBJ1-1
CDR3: CASTQGGENTEAFF

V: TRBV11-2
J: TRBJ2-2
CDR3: CASSLGDSARRPGELFF

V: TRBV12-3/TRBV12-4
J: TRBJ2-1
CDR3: CASRGDRASYNEQFF

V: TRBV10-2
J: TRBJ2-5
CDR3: CASSWGSLVTETQYF

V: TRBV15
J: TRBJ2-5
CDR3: CATSRDRRLQETQYF

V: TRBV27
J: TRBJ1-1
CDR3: CASSLRENTEAFF

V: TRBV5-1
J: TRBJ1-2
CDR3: CASSDLNTNYGYTF

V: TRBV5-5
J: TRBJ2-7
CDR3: CASRFVGGREGEQYF

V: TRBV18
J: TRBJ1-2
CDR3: CASSPDEAGGYTF

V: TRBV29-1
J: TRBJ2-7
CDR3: CSVIYSSYERYF

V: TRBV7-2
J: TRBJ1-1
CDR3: CASSSEQGNTEAFF

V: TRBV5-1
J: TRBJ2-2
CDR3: CASSSRTGNTGELFF

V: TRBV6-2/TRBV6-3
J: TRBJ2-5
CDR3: CASSYAGSGETQYF

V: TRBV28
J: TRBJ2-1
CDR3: CASSLGGTTGYNEQFF

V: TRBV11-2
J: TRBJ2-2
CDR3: CATKPGGARGRSTGELFF

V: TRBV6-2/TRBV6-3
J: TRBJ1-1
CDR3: CASRPSVPLEAFF

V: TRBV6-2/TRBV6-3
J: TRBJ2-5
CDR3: CASSYSGLAGLETQYF

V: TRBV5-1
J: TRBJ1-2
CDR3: CASSWRIDGGYTF

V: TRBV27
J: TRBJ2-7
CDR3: CASSLQGGYEQYF

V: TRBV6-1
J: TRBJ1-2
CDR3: CASRIGTGVGYTF